The clone carrying this T cell receptor beta chain has more than one count but fewer than ten. What it binds is unknown. The data stem from a study of T cells after yellow fever vaccination. Across the whole study: Any fraction with a low cell number was prepared using SMART-Seq v4 Ultra Low Input.

The CDR3 spans 14 residues. J gave up 9 bases and V 4 bases, and 8 bases lay outside the gene matches. Germline V gene sequence: CDR1 LGHNA, CDR2 YSLEER. MiXCR, applied by TCRdb to the 5' RACE reads, yields one record per CDR3 protein. The sample has nearly 70,000 distinct CDR3 sequences, approximately 6.1% seen once; the top ten hold around a third. General study points: A minor fraction of clonotypes spanned both CD4 and CD8 compartments. On re-exposure, the response was weaker but peaked faster, at day 5 versus 15.

The chain carries TRBV4-3 and TRBJ2-1, with 8 bases that match TRBD1. The sequencing used CD8+ T cells sorted from PBMCs, collected 35 to 50 days after the first yellow fever vaccination. This clonotype was sampled from a young man who received the YFV17D yellow fever vaccine. The CDR3 loop is CASSPHIDRGEQFF. The CDR3 coding sequence is TGCGCCAGCAGCCCTCACATCGACAGGGGTGAGCAGTTCTTC.